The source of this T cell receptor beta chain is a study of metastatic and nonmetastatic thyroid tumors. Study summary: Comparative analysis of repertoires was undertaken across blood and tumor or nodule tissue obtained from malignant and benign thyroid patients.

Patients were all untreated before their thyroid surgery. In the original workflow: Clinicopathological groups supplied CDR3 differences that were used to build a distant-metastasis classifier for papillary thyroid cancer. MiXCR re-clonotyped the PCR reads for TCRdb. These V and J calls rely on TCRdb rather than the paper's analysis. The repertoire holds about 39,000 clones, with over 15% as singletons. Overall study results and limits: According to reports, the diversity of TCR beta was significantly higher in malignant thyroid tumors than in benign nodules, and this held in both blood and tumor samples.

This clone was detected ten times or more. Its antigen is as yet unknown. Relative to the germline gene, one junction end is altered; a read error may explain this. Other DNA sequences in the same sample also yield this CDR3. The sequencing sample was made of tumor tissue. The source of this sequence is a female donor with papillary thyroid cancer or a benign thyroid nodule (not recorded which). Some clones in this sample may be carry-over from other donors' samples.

CDR3 residues: CSATPGGRPLKLF. The CDR3 nucleotides are TGCAGTGCTACGCCGGGAGGGAGGCCGCTTAAGCTCTTC. The chain combines TRBV20-1 with TRBJ2-1; 8 bases are a match to TRBD2. CDR3 size: 13 residues. The V gene's germline CDR1 is DFQATT and CDR2 SNEGSKA (reference sequence).